This T cell receptor beta chain was sequenced in a study of response to subunit inactivated influenza vaccine. Overall study results and limits: Authors suggested few new T cells are recruited by each seasonal influenza vaccination.

This clonotype occurred a few times. The antigen is not known. TCRdb re-analysed the RT-PCR reads in MiXCR, keeping a single row per CDR3 protein. The data show 150,000 to 200,000 distinct CDR3 sequences, 9.5% to 12% seen once. Germline CDR1 and CDR2: SGHAT and FQDESV (reference sequence). This CDR3 has 20 amino acids. Trimming took 1 base from V and 1 from J; bases not matched to a gene: 17. The TCR comes from a man aged 50-75 years who received an inactivated influenza vaccine. The specimen comprised CD8+ T cells sorted from PBMCs, sampled less than 25 months after vaccination. The rearrangement uses TRBV11-1 and TRBJ2-3, with 7 bases fitting TRBD2. This chain's CDR3 is CASSLDFLRLADMGTDTQYF. In nucleotides, the CDR3 is TGTGCCAGCAGCTTAGACTTCCTAAGACTAGCCGACATGGGCACAGATACGCAGTATTTT.